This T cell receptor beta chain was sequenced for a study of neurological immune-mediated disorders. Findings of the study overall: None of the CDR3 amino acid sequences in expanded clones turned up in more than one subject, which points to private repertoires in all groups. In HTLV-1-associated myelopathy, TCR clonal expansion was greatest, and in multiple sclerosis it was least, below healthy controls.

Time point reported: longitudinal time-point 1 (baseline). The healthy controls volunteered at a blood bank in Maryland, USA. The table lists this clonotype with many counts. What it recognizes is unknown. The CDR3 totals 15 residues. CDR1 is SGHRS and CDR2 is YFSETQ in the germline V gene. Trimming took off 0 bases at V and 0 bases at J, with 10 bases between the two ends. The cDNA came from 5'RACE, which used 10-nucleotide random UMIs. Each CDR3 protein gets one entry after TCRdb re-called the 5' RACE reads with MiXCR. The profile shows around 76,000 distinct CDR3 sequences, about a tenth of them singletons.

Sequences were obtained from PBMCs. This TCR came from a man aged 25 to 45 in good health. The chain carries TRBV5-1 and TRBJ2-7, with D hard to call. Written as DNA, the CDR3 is TGCGCCAGCAGCTTGGGGGCGGCCAGCTCCTACGAGCAGTACTTC. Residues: CASSLGAASSYEQYF.